Shown below are 7 T cell receptor beta chains from a single sample sequenced in a study of shared clonotypes between healthy human individuals. Naive-designated CD8 cells lacked CD45RO, were positively enriched for CCR7, and omitted terminally differentiated effector memory CD45RA+ cells. The assay was immunoSEQ multiplex PCR, and TCRdb's table has in-frame clones only and misses some. The sample yields some 1,900,000 clones, over 85% seen once. Sequencing used naive CD8+ T cells sorted from blood. The receptors here all came from a man between 18 and 35 years old in good health.

This clone was observed once. The chain uses TRBV7-9 and TRBJ1-1; possible D gene TRBD1, 5 bases. CDR1 and CDR2 from the germline V gene are SEHNR and FQNEAQ (reference sequence). The CDR3 loop spans 12 amino acids. Trimming removed 5 bases from V and 7 bases from J, with 11 bases in between. DNA of the CDR3: TGTGCCAGCAGCATCGGGGCAAATGAAGCTTTCTTT. This encodes CASSIGANEAFF.

The J gene is TRBJ1-1, the V gene TRBV11-2, with a tentative D call TRBD1 (6 bases). The germline V gene has CDR1 SGHAT and CDR2 FQNNGV. The CDR3 totals 15 residues. V was pared by 0 bases and J by 5 bases, with 13 bases between. The CDR3 region has the DNA TGTGCCAGCAGCTTAGAGGGGGCGGCCGGGACTGAAGCTTTCTTT. It yields the protein CASSLEGAAGTEAFF.

The chain combines TRBV27 with TRBJ2-3; the D is unclear. The CDR3 covers 11 residues. Trimming took 4 bases from V and 4 from J, leaving 3 bases between them. Germline V CDR1 and CDR2: MNHEY, SMNVEV (reference sequence). The CDR3, as DNA: TGTGCCAGCAGTTATCCAGATACGCAGTATTTT. Encoded protein: CASSYPDTQYF.

The gene calls are TRBV5-1 and TRBJ2-5; weak D call: TRBD2 (5 bases). This CDR3 region has 12 residues. V lost 6 bases and J 5 bases, leaving 11 bases between the germline ends. Looked up from germline, CDR1 is SGHRS and CDR2 is YFSETQ. CDR3 amino acids: CASTGSSETQYF. Written as DNA, the CDR3 is TGCGCCAGCACGGGGTCTTCGGAGACCCAGTACTTC.

This clone was observed a single time. The chain has TRBV4-3 and TRBJ1-4; tentatively, D is TRBD1 (6 bases). CDR1 is LGHNA and CDR2 is YSLEER in the germline V gene. The germline V and J ends were trimmed by 1 base and 3 bases, with 9 bases remaining between them. The CDR3 runs to 15 residues. The CDR3: CASSQGTAPNEKLFF. The CDR3 DNA sequence: TGCGCCAGCAGCCAAGGGACAGCACCTAATGAAAAACTGTTTTTT.

A note on this clone: This same CDR3 is encoded by further DNA sequences in the sample. The rearrangement links TRBV29-1 to TRBJ2-7, with 7 bases lining up with TRBD1. The germline V gene encodes CDR1 SQVTM and CDR2 ANQGSEA. This CDR3 region has 13 residues. V gave up 4 bases and J gave up 0 bases; unmatched junction bases: 3. The CDR3 spells CSVGDSYSYEQYF. CDR3 DNA sequence: TGCAGCGTTGGGGACAGCTACTCCTACGAGCAGTACTTC.

This chain links TRBV10-1 with TRBJ2-7; the D is unclear. In germline, CDR1 is WNHNN, CDR2 SYGVQD (reference sequence). The CDR3 sequence is 11 residues long. V was pared by 2 bases and J by 7 bases, with 6 bases between. This CDR3 is CASSEVQEQYF. CDR3 nucleotides: TGCGCCAGCAGTGAGGTCCAAGAGCAGTACTTC.